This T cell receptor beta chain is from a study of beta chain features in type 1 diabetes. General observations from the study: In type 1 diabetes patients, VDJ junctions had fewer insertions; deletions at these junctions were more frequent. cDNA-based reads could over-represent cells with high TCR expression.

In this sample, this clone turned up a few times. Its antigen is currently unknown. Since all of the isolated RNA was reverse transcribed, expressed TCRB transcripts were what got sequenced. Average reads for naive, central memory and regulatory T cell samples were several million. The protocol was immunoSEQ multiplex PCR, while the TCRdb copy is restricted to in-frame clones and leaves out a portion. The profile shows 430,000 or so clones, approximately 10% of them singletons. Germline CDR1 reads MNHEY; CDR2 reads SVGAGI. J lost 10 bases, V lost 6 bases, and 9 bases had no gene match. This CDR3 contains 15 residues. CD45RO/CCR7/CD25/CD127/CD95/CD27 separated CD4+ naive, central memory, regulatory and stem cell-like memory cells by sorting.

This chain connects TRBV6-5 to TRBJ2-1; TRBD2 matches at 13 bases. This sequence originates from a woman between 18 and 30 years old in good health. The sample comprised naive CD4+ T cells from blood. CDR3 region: CASSHLTSGRNEQFF. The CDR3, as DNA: TGTGCCAGCAGCCACCTGACTAGCGGGAGGAACGAGCAGTTCTTC.